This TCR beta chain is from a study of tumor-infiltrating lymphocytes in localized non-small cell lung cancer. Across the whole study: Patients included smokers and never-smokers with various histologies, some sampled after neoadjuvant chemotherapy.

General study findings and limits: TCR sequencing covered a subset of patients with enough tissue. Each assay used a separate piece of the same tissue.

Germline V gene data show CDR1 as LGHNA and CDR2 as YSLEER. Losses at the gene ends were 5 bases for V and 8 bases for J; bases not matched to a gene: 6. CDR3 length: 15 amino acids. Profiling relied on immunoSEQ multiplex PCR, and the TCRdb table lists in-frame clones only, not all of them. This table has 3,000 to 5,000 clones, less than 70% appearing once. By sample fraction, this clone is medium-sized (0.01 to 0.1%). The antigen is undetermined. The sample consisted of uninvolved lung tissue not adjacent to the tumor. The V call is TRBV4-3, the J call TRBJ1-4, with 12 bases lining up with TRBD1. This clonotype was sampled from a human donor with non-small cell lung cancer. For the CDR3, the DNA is TGCGCCAGCAGCTCCCGGGACAGGGGGCTCGAAAAACTGTTTTTT. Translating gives CASSSRDRGLEKLFF.